Listed below are T cell receptor beta chains from one sample, sequenced in a study of cytotoxic CD8 clonotypes in ibrutinib-treated CLL. Profiling relied on immunoSEQ multiplex PCR, and the TCRdb table lists in-frame clones only, not all of them. The repertoire holds around 200,000 clones, roughly 79% seen once, with 11% in the top ten. The input for sequencing was PBMCs, taken after 12 months of ibrutinib treatment. The origin of the receptors is a human donor with chronic lymphocytic leukemia. Both conserved end residues are part of each CDR3. A D gene is named only where the DNA matches it firmly. Size tells how often a clone was seen (once, few, many) or the class of an expanded clone, and some rows leave it out.

j_call clone_size v_call d_call cdr3_aa cdr3_nt
TRBJ2-1 NA TRBV15 NA CATSKELVASSYNEQFF TGTGCCACCAGCAAAGAGCTGGTAGCGAGCTCCTACAATGAGCAGTTCTTC
TRBJ2-5 NA TRBV6-4 TRBD2 CASSQSPGLGTQYF TGTGCCAGCAGTCAGTCACCGGGACTAGGGACCCAGTACTTC
TRBJ2-3 NA TRBV7-6 NA CASRSRGTDTQYF TGTGCCAGCAGATCCCGGGGGACAGATACGCAGTATTTT
TRBJ2-1 NA TRBV5-1 TRBD1 CASSAARDRVFTYNEQFF TGCGCCAGCAGCGCAGCCCGGGACAGGGTTTTTACCTACAATGAGCAGTTCTTC
TRBJ2-3 NA TRBV7-9 NA CASSYGLPSTDTQYF TGTGCCAGCAGTTATGGACTGCCTAGCACAGATACGCAGTATTTT
TRBJ2-7 NA TRBV4-2 TRBD2 CASSQDLLAGAYEQYF TGTGCCAGCAGCCAAGATCTACTAGCGGGAGCCTACGAGCAGTACTTC
TRBJ1-1 NA TRBV5-1 NA CASSLAQDGGKNTEAFF TGCGCCAGCAGCTTGGCCCAGGACGGGGGAAAGAACACTGAAGCTTTCTTT
TRBJ2-3 NA TRBV19 NA CASSWGGGPITDTQYF TGTGCCAGTAGTTGGGGAGGGGGCCCCATCACAGATACGCAGTATTTT
TRBJ2-2 NA TRBV6-1 NA CASSEWRGAATGELFF TGTGCCAGCAGTGAATGGAGAGGGGCGGCGACCGGGGAGCTGTTTTTT
TRBJ1-2 NA TRBV30 NA CAWSVRGGASGYTF TGTGCCTGGAGTGTACGCGGGGGGGCAAGTGGCTACACCTTC
TRBJ1-1 NA TRBV5-4 NA CASSQDWNTEAFF TGTGCCAGCAGCCAGGACTGGAACACTGAAGCTTTCTTT
TRBJ2-1 NA TRBV11-2 NA CASSPTMEYYNEQFF TGTGCCAGCAGCCCTACTATGGAATACTACAATGAGCAGTTCTTC
TRBJ2-7 NA TRBV9 TRBD1 CASSAGDRAYEQYF TGTGCCAGCAGCGCCGGGGACAGGGCCTACGAGCAGTACTTC
TRBJ2-5 NA TRBV6-1 TRBD2 CASSEAAGGGETQYF TGTGCCAGCAGTGAAGCGGCGGGGGGCGGAGAGACCCAGTACTTC
TRBJ2-7 NA TRBV6-1 TRBD1 CASRRGQGVYEQYF TGTGCCAGCAGGCGGGGACAGGGGGTTTACGAGCAGTACTTC
TRBJ2-6 NA TRBV30 NA CAWSEGVGANVLTF TGTGCCTGGAGTGAGGGAGTTGGGGCCAACGTCCTGACTTTC
TRBJ1-6 NA TRBV2 NA CASRSGSSHNSPLHF TGTGCCAGCAGGTCGGGGAGTAGCCATAATTCACCCCTCCACTTT
TRBJ2-1 NA TRBV6-5 NA CASGWTFNNEQFF TGTGCCTCGGGTTGGACGTTTAACAATGAGCAGTTCTTC
TRBJ2-2 few TRBV11-3 TRBD2 CASSLGGRNTGELFF TGTGCCAGCAGCTTAGGCGGGAGAAACACCGGGGAGCTGTTTTTT
TRBJ1-6 once TRBV10-3 TRBD1 CAISGRQGVNSPLHF TGTGCCATCAGTGGGAGACAGGGCGTTAATTCACCCCTCCACTTT
TRBJ2-3 NA TRBV10-3 NA CAISREGTDTQYF TGTGCCATCAGTCGAGAAGGAACAGATACGCAGTATTTT
TRBJ1-1 few TRBV28 TRBD1 CASLSGQGALAFF TGTGCCAGCCTCTCGGGACAGGGGGCGTTAGCTTTCTTT
TRBJ2-1 few TRBV7-3 TRBD2 CASSLRGGSGGYNEQFF TGTGCCAGCAGCTTAAGAGGTGGTAGCGGGGGATACAATGAGCAGTTCTTC
TRBJ1-3 NA TRBV25-1 TRBD1 CASSGQGSGNTIYF TGTGCCAGCAGCGGACAGGGGTCTGGAAACACCATATATTTT
TRBJ2-4 NA TRBV30 NA CACATDGAKNIQYF TGTGCCTGCGCGACAGACGGGGCCAAAAACATTCAGTACTTC
TRBJ2-2 NA TRBV10-3 NA CAISGPPGLGTGELFF TGTGCCATCAGTGGGCCCCCAGGGTTGGGCACCGGGGAGCTGTTTTTT
TRBJ1-5 NA TRBV4-2 NA CASSPQGASGQPQHF TGTGCCAGCAGCCCTCAAGGGGCCTCTGGTCAGCCCCAGCATTTT
TRBJ2-2 NA TRBV25-1 NA CASSELWGGGELFF TGTGCCAGCAGTGAATTATGGGGAGGCGGGGAGCTGTTTTTT
TRBJ1-5 NA TRBV10-3 NA CAISRDIDQPQHF TGTGCCATCAGCCGGGACATAGATCAGCCCCAGCATTTT
TRBJ2-1 NA TRBV7-6 NA CASSLGGQGGEQFF TGTGCCAGCAGCTTAGGGGGGCAGGGTGGTGAGCAGTTCTTC
TRBJ2-1 once TRBV7-3 TRBD2 CASSLSGSSYNEQFF TGTGCCAGCAGCTTGAGCGGGAGCTCCTACAATGAGCAGTTCTTC
TRBJ2-5 NA TRBV10-1 TRBD2 CASSDNRLAGGPRVGETQYF TGCGCCAGCAGTGATAACCGGTTAGCGGGGGGGCCGCGGGTTGGGGAGACCCAGTACTTC
TRBJ2-5 NA TRBV5-1 NA CASSQTPGTQYF TGCGCCAGCAGCCAAACGCCTGGGACCCAGTACTTC
TRBJ2-3 NA TRBV5-1 NA CASSLASTGTGVTDTQYF TGCGCCAGCAGCTTGGCCTCGACCGGGACGGGAGTCACAGATACGCAGTATTTT
TRBJ2-7 NA TRBV9 NA CASSLQDYSYEQYF TGTGCCAGCAGCCTACAGGACTACTCCTACGAGCAGTACTTC
TRBJ1-1 NA TRBV6-5 TRBD1 CASSYSNDRGRAFF TGTGCCAGCAGTTACTCGAACGACAGGGGCAGAGCTTTCTTT
TRBJ2-3 NA TRBV7-3 TRBD2 CASSPREGASGVWDTQYF TGTGCCAGCAGCCCCCGAGAAGGAGCTAGCGGGGTCTGGGATACGCAGTATTTT
TRBJ2-7 NA TRBV10-3 NA CAISSGLNREQYF TGTGCCATTTCGTCAGGGTTGAATCGCGAGCAGTACTTC
TRBJ2-1 few TRBV7-6 NA CASSLGGSGYEQFF TGTGCCAGCAGCTTAGGTGGTAGCGGATATGAGCAGTTCTTC
TRBJ1-5 NA TRBV10-2 TRBD1 CASRGTGRDQPQHF TGCGCCAGCAGGGGGACAGGAAGGGATCAGCCCCAGCATTTT